What follows is one T cell receptor beta chain and its context. Its antigen is undetermined. The germline V gene has CDR1 KGHSH and CDR2 LQKENI. The CDR3 covers 16 residues. The ends lost 0 bases at V and 7 bases at J; junction bases unmatched: 8. This sample stems from a study of T cell repertoires in cytomegalovirus infection. Study at large: Both a matching HLA type and CMV infection were indicated by public TCR beta signatures. Findings of the study overall: Individuals carrying CMV plus the relevant HLA were identified by cumulative frequency of public TCR beta families. HLA-C-restricted CMV-specific TCR beta clonotypes prevailed in the ex vivo response.

TCRdb itself ran the reads through MiXCR, one entry per CDR3 protein. The sample carries around 550,000 distinct CDR3 sequences, around 27% recorded once. The source is a human donor in good health (CMV status not recorded). Some clones in this sample may be carry-over from other donors' samples. The sample consisted of PBMCs. This rearrangement joins TRBV18 to TRBJ2-5, with 10 nucleotides matching TRBD2. CDR3 sequence: CASSPPASGSSGTQYF. In nucleotides, the CDR3 is TGTGCCAGCTCACCACCCGCTAGCGGGAGTTCGGGGACCCAGTACTTC.